This entry lists 25 T cell receptor beta chains sequenced from one sample in a study of blood T cells in healthy people across ages (dated by TCRdb to between 2014 and 2016). The library relied on 5' RACE. This sample was sequenced with an Illumina HiSeq 2500. A second PCR of about 6 to 11 cycles was performed with a sample-barcoded 5' primer and a J-beta primer mix. The public reads were reanalyzed by TCRdb: fastp trimming at Q25, MiXCR alignment, in-frame beta chains only. Rows with a matching CDR3 protein are joined into one entry that keeps the most common DNA and genes. The sample yields about 1.1 million distinct CDR3 sequences; approximately 38% were counted once. The top ten constitute roughly 13% of the sample. The material sequenced was blood. These receptor sequences come from a man younger than 35 in good health.

V usage is TRBV9 and J usage is TRBJ2-3; no clear D gene. This CDR3 region has 13 residues. Germline V gene lookup returns CDR1 SGDLS and CDR2 YYNGEE. Trimming left V 0 bases short and J 4 bases short, with 6 bases between. CDR3 DNA: TGTGCCAGCAGCGTAGAGGCGGCAGATACGCAGTATTTT. Translation: CASSVEAADTQYF. Filled out from reference TRBV9 and TRBJ2-3, the complete variable domain reads DSGVTQTPKHLITATGQRVTLRCSPRSGDLSVYWYQQSLDQGLQFLIQYYNGEERAKGNILERFSAQQFPDLHSELNLSSLELGDSALYFCASSVEAADTQYFGPGTRLTVL.

The chain couples TRBV10-3 to TRBJ1-6; 7 bases map to TRBD1. Germline V gene lookup returns CDR1 ENHRY and CDR2 SYGVKD. The CDR3 runs to 16 residues. The V gene end was trimmed by 5 bases and the J gene end by 1 base; junction bases not matched to a gene: 5. DNA of the CDR3: TGTGCCATCAGTCAACAGGGGACATCCTATAATTCACCCCTCCACTTT. Translating gives CAISQQGTSYNSPLHF.

This chain connects TRBV6-5 to TRBJ1-1; 8 bases agree with TRBD1. V shed 6 bases and J 4 bases; nucleotides not matched to a gene: 13. Looked up from germline, CDR1 is MNHEY and CDR2 is SVGAGI. CDR3 length: 16 amino acids. Written as DNA, the CDR3 is TGTGCCAGCAGCCGCCGTCAGGCGCAGGGGGCCACTGAAGCTTTCTTT. Its translation is CASSRRQAQGATEAFF.

The CDR3: CATSSDINSGNTIYF. In nucleotides, the CDR3 is TGTGCCACCAGCAGCGACATAAACTCTGGAAACACCATATATTTT. V usage is TRBV15 and J usage is TRBJ1-3; D is uncertain. This CDR3 is 15 amino acids long. Germline V gives CDR1 LNHNV, CDR2 YYDKDF (reference sequence). The ends were cut back, 3 bases at V and 0 bases at J, with 9 bases in the middle.

This chain connects TRBV6-5 to TRBJ2-5; D gene unclear. V shed 6 bases and J shed 2 bases, with 10 bases lying between them. The CDR3 sequence is 13 residues long. In germline, CDR1 is MNHEY, CDR2 SVGAGI. CDR3 sequence (DNA): TGTGCCAGCAGACGACCGAGTCAAGAGACCCAGTACTTC. This encodes CASRRPSQETQYF.

This clonotype was counted at least ten times. This chain connects TRBV4-3 to TRBJ2-1, with 7 bases aligning to TRBD1. J gave up 6 bases and V 0 bases, and 5 bases lay outside the gene matches. This CDR3 has 15 amino acids. Germline values: CDR1 LGHNA, CDR2 YSLEER. The CDR3: CASSQEHRGLNEQFF. In DNA, the CDR3 is TGCGCCAGCAGCCAAGAGCACAGGGGCCTCAATGAGCAGTTCTTC.

V usage is TRBV29-1 and J usage is TRBJ2-4; D perhaps matches TRBD1 (5 bases). The J call may be mistaken, given a closer DNA end match to TRBJ2-7. CDR3 length equals 12 residues. CDR1 SQVTM and CDR2 ANQGSEA come from the germline V gene. The CDR3 DNA follows: TGCAGCTTCTCGGACACAATCTACGAGCAGTACTTC. Translated: CSFSDTIYEQYF.

V is TRBV27 and J is TRBJ1-1; 9 positions match TRBD1. V shed 6 bases and J 4 bases; nucleotides not matched to a gene: 3. This CDR3 has 13 residues. Germline CDR1 reads MNHEY; CDR2 reads SMNVEV (reference sequence). The chain's CDR3 is CASRPDRGTEAFF. CDR3 in DNA: TGTGCCAGCAGACCGGACAGGGGCACTGAAGCTTTCTTT.

This clonotype was observed a handful of times. This chain links TRBV20-1 with TRBJ1-2; D call uncertain. V was pared by 1 base and J by 5 bases, with 11 bases between. Germline V CDR1 and CDR2: DFQATT, SNEGSKA (reference sequence). This CDR3 comprises 13 residues. CDR3 bases: TGCAGTGCTAGAGTAATCGGTTATTATGGCTACACCTTC. Protein product: CSARVIGYYGYTF.

This clonotype was detected a few times. This chain uses TRBV4-3 with TRBJ2-4, with 7 bases that match TRBD1. Losses at the gene ends were 5 bases for V and 9 bases for J; bases not matched to a gene: 10. Germline values: CDR1 LGHNA, CDR2 YSLEER. The CDR3 has 14 amino acids. In DNA, the CDR3 is TGCGCCAGCAGCGAAGGGGGACAGATAGGCATTCAGTACTTC. Residues: CASSEGGQIGIQYF.

This chain uses TRBV6-5 with TRBJ2-1, with D perhaps matching TRBD2 (6 bases). The CDR3 runs 16 residues. The V end was cut by 2 bases, the J end by 3 bases, with 14 bases between. CDR1 and CDR2 (germline): MNHEY, SVGAGI. CDR3 loop: CASSYGGSGYYNEQFF. Here the CDR3 DNA reads TGTGCCAGCAGTTACGGAGGTAGCGGTTACTACAATGAGCAGTTCTTC.

V and J are TRBV14 and TRBJ2-3; no reliable D call. The CDR3 spans 14 residues. From germline, CDR1 is SGHDN and CDR2 FVKESK. The V end was cut by 1 base, the J end by 0 bases, with 5 bases between. DNA of the CDR3: TGTGCCAGCAGCCAAGTTCTTAGCACAGATACGCAGTATTTT. Residues: CASSQVLSTDTQYF.

The V call is TRBV5-5, the J call TRBJ1-5; D remains unclear. Germline assignment: CDR1 SGHKS and CDR2 YYEKEE (reference sequence). Trimming cost V 3 bases and J 2 bases, with 21 bases left between them. The CDR3 loop spans 18 amino acids. CDR3 sequence: CASSSTPPGEGRNQPQHF. The CDR3 region has the DNA TGTGCCAGCAGCTCCACCCCGCCGGGTGAAGGTCGCAATCAGCCCCAGCATTTT.

The chain has TRBV12-3 or TRBV12-4 and TRBJ2-7; 8 bases match TRBD1. This CDR3 has 14 residues. V lost 5 bases and J lost 4; bases outside the gene matches: 7. CDR3 bases: TGTGCCAGCAGTCCCTTTGACAGGGGTTACGAGCAGTACTTC. Amino acid sequence: CASSPFDRGYEQYF.

On this clonotype itself: One end of the junction varies from germline; a read error may be responsible. The rearrangement joins TRBV4-3 to TRBJ2-7; D possibly corresponds to TRBD2 (6 bases). This CDR3 is built from 13 residues. The germline CDR1 and CDR2 sequences are LGHNA and YSLEER. The CDR3 loop is CAGSQEEGYEQYF. Here the CDR3 DNA reads TGCGCCGGCAGCCAAGAGGAGGGTTACGAGCAGTACTTC.

This chain connects TRBV10-3 to TRBJ1-4; D is possibly TRBD1 (5 bases). With 3 bases removed from V and 8 bases from J, the gap between germline ends came to 10 bases. This CDR3 region has 13 residues. Germline V gives CDR1 ENHRY, CDR2 SYGVKD. The CDR3 DNA sequence: TGTGCCATCAGTGACAGGGTGAACGAAAAACTGTTTTTT. Encoded protein: CAISDRVNEKLFF.

About this clonotype itself: Relative to the germline gene, one junction end is altered; a read error may explain this. V usage is TRBV20-1 and J usage is TRBJ1-5; no reliable D call. CDR1 and CDR2 from the germline V gene are DFQATT and SNEGSKA (reference sequence). The CDR3 is 13 amino acids. CDR3 DNA sequence: TGCAGTGTTAGAACCCATAGCAATCAGCCCCAGCATTTT. Encoded protein: CSVRTHSNQPQHF.

This sequence joins TRBV29-1 and TRBJ2-6, with 10 bases identical to TRBD1. V was pared by 5 bases and J by 7 bases, with 5 bases of the junction left unmatched. There are 14 residues in the CDR3. Germline V gene data show CDR1 as SQVTM and CDR2 as ANQGSEA. The CDR3: CSVKDRGSANVLTF. For the CDR3, the DNA is TGCAGCGTTAAGGACAGGGGGAGTGCCAACGTCCTGACTTTC.

This clonotype was seen only a few times. V usage is TRBV5-1 and J usage is TRBJ2-1; TRBD2 aligns across 11 bases. V shed 4 bases and J 8 bases; nucleotides not matched to a gene: 5. The length of the CDR3 is 14 residues. Germline CDR1 reads SGHRS; CDR2 reads YFSETQ. The chain's CDR3 is CASSPTSGVHEQFF. The DNA for the CDR3 is TGCGCCAGCAGCCCGACTAGCGGGGTCCATGAGCAGTTCTTC.

The gene calls are TRBV9 and TRBJ1-2; 8 bases line up with TRBD1. Trimming cost V 2 bases and J 6 bases; bases outside gene matches: 6. This CDR3 contains 14 residues. Germline V lookup: CDR1 SGDLS, CDR2 YYNGEE. In DNA, the CDR3 is TGTGCCAGCAGCGTCGGACAGGGCTTTAATGGCTACACCTTC. Its translation is CASSVGQGFNGYTF.

The count of this clonotype is one. This rearrangement joins TRBV24-1 to TRBJ1-2, with D possibly matching TRBD1 (5 bases). Trimming removed 0 bases from V and 9 bases from J, with 10 bases in between. Per germline, CDR1 KGHDR and CDR2 SFDVKD. CDR3 length: 13 residues. CDR3 in amino acids: CATSDLWTLSYTF. For the CDR3, the DNA is TGTGCCACCAGTGATTTGTGGACATTGAGCTACACCTTC.

Concerning this clonotype itself: One end of the junction does not line up with germline, which may come from a read error. This chain uses TRBV6-1 with TRBJ2-2, with D perhaps given as TRBD1 or TRBD2 (7 bases each). Germline-derived CDR1 and CDR2 are MNHNS and SASEGT. This CDR3 is 16 amino acids long. CDR3 region: CVSSEGASGGTGELFF. The CDR3 DNA reads TGTGTCAGCAGTGAGGGGGCTAGCGGAGGCACCGGGGAGCTGTTTTTT.

This clonotype has a handful of counts. The chain combines TRBV21-1 with TRBJ2-1. TRBV21-1 is reported as a pseudogene. The CDR3 runs to 14 residues. CDR3 protein: CASFGQPFTETQFF. CDR3 bases: TGTGCCAGCTTCGGGCAGCCGTTCACAGAGACCCAGTTCTTC.

This chain uses TRBV4-1 with TRBJ2-1; 10 bases line up with TRBD2. The germline gives CDR1 MGHRA, CDR2 YSYEKL. The CDR3 covers 16 residues. With V trimmed by 7 bases and J by 4 bases, 10 bases remained unmatched. The CDR3 sequence is CASTEISGGVYNEQFF. The CDR3 DNA sequence: TGCGCCAGCACCGAAATCAGCGGGGGGGTTTACAATGAGCAGTTCTTC.

This clonotype occurred a few times. CDR3 loop: CSAREDLGYGYTF. CDR3 coding DNA: TGCAGTGCTAGGGAGGACTTGGGCTATGGCTACACCTTC. This chain uses TRBV20-1 with TRBJ1-2, with D unclear. Germline V gives CDR1 DFQATT, CDR2 SNEGSKA (reference sequence). V was cut by 3 bases and J by 4 bases, with 12 bases left in between. The CDR3 runs to 13 residues.